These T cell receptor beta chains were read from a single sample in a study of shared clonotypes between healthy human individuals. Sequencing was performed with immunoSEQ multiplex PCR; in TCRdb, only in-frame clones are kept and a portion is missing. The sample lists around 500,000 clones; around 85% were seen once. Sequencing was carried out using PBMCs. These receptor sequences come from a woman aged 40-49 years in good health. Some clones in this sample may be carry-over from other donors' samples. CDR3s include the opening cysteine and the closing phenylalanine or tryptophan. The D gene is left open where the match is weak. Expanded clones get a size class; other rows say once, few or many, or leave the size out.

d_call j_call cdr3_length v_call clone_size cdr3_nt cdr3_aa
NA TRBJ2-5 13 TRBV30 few TGTGCCTGGAGTTATAGCGCCCAAGAGACCCAGTACTTC CAWSYSAQETQYF
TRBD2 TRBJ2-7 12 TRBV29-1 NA TGCAGCGCTCGGACTAGCCGGGACGAGCAGTACTTC CSARTSRDEQYF
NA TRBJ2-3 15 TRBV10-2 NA TGCGCCAGCAGTGACTTCGGACACACCACAGATACGCAGTATTTT CASSDFGHTTDTQYF
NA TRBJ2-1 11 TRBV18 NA TGTGCCAGCTCACCGAATTTCGAGCAGTTCTTC CASSPNFEQFF
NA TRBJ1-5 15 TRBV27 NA TGTGCCAGCAGTTTGGTTGGGGGGGGACGTCAGCCCCAGCATTTT CASSLVGGGRQPQHF
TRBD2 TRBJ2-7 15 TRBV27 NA TGTGCCAGCAGTTCGCCGGCTAGCGGTACCTACGAGCAGTACTTC CASSSPASGTYEQYF
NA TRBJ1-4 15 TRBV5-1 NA TGCGCCAGCAGGCAAGACGCTACCTTAAATGAAAAACTGTTTTTT CASRQDATLNEKLFF
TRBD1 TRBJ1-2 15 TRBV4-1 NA TGCGCCAGCAGCCAAGGACAGGGGGCTTCCTATGGCTACACCTTC CASSQGQGASYGYTF
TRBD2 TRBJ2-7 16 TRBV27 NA TGTGCCAGCAGTTTCCACCCGGGACTAGCGGGAAACGAGCAGTACTTC CASSFHPGLAGNEQYF
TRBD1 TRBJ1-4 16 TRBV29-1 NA TGCAGCGACCACAACAGGGGACCGCCAACTAATGAAAAACTGTTTTTT CSDHNRGPPTNEKLFF
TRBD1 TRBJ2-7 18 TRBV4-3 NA TGCGCCAGCAGCCAAGCCTACCCGGGACAGTCCAGGCCATACGAGCAGTACTTC CASSQAYPGQSRPYEQYF
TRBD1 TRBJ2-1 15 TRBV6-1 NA TGTGCCAGCAGGCAAAGACAGGGGTTGGTCGATGAGCAGTTCTTC CASRQRQGLVDEQFF
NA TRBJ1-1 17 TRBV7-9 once TGTGCCAGCAGATTCCCGCCCCGCAGGGGAGCGGAAACTGAAGCTTTCTTT CASRFPPRRGAETEAFF
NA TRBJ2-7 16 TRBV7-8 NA TGTGCCAGCAGGCCCCGGGGGAGAACAACCAATTACGAGCAGTACTTC CASRPRGRTTNYEQYF
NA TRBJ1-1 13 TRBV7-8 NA TGTGCCAGCAGCTTAGGGGGGTTCACTGAAGCTTTCTTT CASSLGGFTEAFF